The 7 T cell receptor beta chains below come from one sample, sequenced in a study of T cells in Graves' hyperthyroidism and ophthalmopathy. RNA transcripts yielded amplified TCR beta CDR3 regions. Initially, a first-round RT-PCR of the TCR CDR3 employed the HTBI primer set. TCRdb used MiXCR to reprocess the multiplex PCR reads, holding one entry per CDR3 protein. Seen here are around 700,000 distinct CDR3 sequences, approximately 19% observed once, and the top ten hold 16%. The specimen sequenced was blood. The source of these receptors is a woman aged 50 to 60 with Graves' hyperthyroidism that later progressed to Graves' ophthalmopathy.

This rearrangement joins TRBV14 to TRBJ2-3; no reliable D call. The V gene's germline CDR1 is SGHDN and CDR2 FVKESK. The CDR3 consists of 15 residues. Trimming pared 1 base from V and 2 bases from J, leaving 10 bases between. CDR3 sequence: CASSQVDGYTDTQYF. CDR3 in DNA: TGTGCCAGCAGCCAAGTGGACGGATACACAGATACGCAGTATTTT. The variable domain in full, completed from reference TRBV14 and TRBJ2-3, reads EAGVTQFPSHSVIEKGQTVTLRCDPISGHDNLYWYRRVMGKEIKFLLHFVKESKQDESGMPNNRFLAERTGGTYSTLKVQPAELEDSGVYFCASSQVDGYTDTQYFGPGTRLTVL.

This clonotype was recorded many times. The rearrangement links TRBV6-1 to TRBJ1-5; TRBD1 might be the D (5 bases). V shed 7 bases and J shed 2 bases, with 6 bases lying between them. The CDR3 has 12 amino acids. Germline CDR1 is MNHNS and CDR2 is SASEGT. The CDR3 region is CASKGGNQPQHF. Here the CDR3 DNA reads TGTGCCAGCAAAGGGGGCAATCAGCCCCAGCATTTT.

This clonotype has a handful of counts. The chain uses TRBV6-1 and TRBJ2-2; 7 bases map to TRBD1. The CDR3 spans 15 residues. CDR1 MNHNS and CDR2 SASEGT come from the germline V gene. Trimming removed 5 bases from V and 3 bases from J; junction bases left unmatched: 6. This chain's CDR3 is CASSPTGIYTGELFF. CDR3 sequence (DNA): TGTGCCAGCAGTCCGACAGGGATTTACACCGGGGAGCTGTTTTTT.

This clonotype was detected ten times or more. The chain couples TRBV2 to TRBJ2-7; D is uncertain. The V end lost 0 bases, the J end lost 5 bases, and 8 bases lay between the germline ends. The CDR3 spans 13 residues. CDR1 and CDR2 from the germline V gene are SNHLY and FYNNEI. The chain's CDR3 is CASSEAWADEQYF. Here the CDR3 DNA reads TGTGCCAGCAGTGAAGCTTGGGCGGACGAGCAGTACTTC.

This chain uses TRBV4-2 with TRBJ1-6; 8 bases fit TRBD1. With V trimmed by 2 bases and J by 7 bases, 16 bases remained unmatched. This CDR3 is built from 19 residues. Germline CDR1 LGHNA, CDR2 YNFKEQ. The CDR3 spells CASSQRGPRTGFKNSPLHF. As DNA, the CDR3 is TGTGCCAGCAGCCAACGTGGACCAAGGACAGGGTTCAAGAATTCACCCCTCCACTTT.

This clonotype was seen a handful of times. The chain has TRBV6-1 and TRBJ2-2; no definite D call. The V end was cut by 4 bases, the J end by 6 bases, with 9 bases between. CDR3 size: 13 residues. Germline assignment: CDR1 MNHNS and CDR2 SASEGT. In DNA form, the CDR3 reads TGTGCCAGCAGTGTCGCTCTATCCGGGGAGCTGTTTTTT. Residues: CASSVALSGELFF.

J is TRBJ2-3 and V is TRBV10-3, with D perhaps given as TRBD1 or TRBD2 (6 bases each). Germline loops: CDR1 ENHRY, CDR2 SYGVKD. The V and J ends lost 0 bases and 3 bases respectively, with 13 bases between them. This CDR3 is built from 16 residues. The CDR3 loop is CAISESGGLSTDTQYF. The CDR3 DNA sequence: TGTGCCATCAGTGAGTCGGGGGGCCTATCAACAGATACGCAGTATTTT.